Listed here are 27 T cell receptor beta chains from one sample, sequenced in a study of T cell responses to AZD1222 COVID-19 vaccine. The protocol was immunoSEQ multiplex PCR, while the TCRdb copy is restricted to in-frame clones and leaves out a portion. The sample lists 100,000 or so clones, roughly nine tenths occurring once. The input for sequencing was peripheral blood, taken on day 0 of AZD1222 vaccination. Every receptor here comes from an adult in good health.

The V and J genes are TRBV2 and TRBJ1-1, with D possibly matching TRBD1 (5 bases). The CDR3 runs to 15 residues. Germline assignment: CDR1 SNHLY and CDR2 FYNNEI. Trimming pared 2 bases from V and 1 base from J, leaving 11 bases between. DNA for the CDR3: TGTGCCAGCAGTGAACTTGGGGGAAAGAACACTGAAGCTTTCTTT. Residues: CASSELGGKNTEAFF.

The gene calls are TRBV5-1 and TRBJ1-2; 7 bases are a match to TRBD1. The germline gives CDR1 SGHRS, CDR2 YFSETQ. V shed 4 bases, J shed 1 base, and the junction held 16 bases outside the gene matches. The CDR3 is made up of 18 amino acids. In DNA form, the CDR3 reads TGCGCCAGCAGCCCGTCACCCGGGACAGCGGGGGTTAACTATGGCTACACCTTC. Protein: CASSPSPGTAGVNYGYTF.

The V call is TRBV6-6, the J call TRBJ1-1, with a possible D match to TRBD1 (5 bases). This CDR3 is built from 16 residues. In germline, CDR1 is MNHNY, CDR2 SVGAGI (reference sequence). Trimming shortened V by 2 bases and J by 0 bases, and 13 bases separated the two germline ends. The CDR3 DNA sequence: TGTGCCAGCAGTTACGCGGGGGGGATGATGAACACTGAAGCTTTCTTT. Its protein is CASSYAGGMMNTEAFF.

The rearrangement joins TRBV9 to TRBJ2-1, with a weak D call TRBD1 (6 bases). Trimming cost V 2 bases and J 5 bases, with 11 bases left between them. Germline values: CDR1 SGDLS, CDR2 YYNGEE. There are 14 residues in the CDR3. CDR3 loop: CASSVRTANNEQFF. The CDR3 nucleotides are TGTGCCAGCAGCGTTAGGACAGCCAACAATGAGCAGTTCTTC. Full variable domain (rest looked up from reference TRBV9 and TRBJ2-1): DSGVTQTPKHLITATGQRVTLRCSPRSGDLSVYWYQQSLDQGLQFLIQYYNGEERAKGNILERFSAQQFPDLHSELNLSSLELGDSALYFCASSVRTANNEQFFGPGTRLTVL.

The CDR3 loop reads CASFELPYEQYF. The CDR3 DNA sequence: TGTGCCAGCTTCGAGCTCCCCTACGAGCAGTACTTC. The chain links TRBV2 to TRBJ2-7; D gene ambiguous. This CDR3 contains 12 residues. In germline, CDR1 is SNHLY, CDR2 FYNNEI. Trimming shortened V by 8 bases and J by 2 bases, and 10 bases separated the two germline ends.

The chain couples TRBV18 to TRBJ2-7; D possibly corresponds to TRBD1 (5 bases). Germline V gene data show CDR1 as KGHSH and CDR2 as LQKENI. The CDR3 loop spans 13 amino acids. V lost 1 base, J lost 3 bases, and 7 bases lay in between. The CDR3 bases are TGTGCCAGCTCACCACTCGACAGCTACGAGCAGTACTTC. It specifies CASSPLDSYEQYF.

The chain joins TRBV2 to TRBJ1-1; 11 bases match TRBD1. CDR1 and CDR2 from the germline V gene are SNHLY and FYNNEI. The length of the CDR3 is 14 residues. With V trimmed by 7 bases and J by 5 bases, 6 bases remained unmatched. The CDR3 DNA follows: TGTGCCAGCACCGGACAGGGGGCCGGAACTGAAGCTTTCTTT. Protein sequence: CASTGQGAGTEAFF.

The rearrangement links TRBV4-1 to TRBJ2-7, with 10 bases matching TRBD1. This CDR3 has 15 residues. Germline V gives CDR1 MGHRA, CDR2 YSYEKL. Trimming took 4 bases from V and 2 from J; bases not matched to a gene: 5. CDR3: CASSPSGTGAYEQYF. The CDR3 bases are TGCGCCAGCAGCCCTTCCGGGACAGGGGCCTACGAGCAGTACTTC.

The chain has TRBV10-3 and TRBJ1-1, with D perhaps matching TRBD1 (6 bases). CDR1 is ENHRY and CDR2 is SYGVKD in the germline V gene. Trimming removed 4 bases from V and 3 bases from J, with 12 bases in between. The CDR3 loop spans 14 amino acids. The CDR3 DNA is TGTGCCATCAGTGGAGTACAGGGTTACACTGAAGCTTTCTTT. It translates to CAISGVQGYTEAFF.

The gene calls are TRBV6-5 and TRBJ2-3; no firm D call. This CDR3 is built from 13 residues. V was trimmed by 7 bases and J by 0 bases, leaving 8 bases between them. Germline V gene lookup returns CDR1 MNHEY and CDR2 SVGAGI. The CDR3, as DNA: TGTGCCAGCACTCGCATTAGCACAGATACGCAGTATTTT. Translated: CASTRISTDTQYF.

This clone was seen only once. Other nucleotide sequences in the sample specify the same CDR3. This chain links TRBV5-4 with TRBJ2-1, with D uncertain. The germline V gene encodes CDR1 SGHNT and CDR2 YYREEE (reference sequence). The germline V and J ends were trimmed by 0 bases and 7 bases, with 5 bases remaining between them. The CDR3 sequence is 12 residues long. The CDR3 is CASSLAGNEQFF. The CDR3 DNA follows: TGTGCCAGCAGCTTGGCGGGTAATGAGCAGTTCTTC.

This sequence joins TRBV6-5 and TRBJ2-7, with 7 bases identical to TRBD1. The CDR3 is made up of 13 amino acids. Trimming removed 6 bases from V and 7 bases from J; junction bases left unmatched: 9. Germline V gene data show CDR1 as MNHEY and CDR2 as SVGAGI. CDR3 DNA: TGTGCCAGCAGAGTCACAGGGGAAAGGGAGCAGTACTTC. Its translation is CASRVTGEREQYF.

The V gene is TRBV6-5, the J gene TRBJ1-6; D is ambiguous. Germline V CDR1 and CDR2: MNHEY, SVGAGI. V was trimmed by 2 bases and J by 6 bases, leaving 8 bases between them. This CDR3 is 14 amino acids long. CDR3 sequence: CASSYRQINSPLHF. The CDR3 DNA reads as TGTGCCAGCAGTTACAGGCAGATTAATTCACCCCTCCACTTT.

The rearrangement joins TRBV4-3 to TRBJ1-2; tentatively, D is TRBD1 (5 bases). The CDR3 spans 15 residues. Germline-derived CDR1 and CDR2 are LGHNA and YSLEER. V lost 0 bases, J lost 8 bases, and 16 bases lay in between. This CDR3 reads CASSQDFMQGGGYTF. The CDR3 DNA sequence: TGCGCCAGCAGCCAAGATTTTATGCAGGGCGGCGGCTACACCTTC.

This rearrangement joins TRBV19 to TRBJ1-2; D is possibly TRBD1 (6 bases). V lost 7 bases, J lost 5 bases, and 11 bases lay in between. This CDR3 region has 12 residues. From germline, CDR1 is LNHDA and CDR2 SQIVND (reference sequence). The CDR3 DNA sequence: TGTGCCAGTATAGGGCAGGGGTATGGCTACACCTTC. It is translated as CASIGQGYGYTF.

The CDR3 region has the DNA TGTGCCAGTAGTGTGGGCGGGGGCATAAGAAATGAGCAGTTCTTC. Amino acids: CASSVGGGIRNEQFF. This chain links TRBV19 with TRBJ2-1; the D gene is possibly TRBD2 (7 bases). The CDR3 spans 15 residues. Trimming took 5 bases from V and 7 from J, leaving 18 bases between them. Germline V CDR1 and CDR2: LNHDA, SQIVND (reference sequence).

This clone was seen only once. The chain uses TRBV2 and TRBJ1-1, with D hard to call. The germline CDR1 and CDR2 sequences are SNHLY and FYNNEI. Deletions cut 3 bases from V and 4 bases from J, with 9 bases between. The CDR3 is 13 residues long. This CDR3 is CASSEELSTEAFF. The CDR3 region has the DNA TGTGCCAGCAGTGAGGAGCTTTCCACTGAAGCTTTCTTT.

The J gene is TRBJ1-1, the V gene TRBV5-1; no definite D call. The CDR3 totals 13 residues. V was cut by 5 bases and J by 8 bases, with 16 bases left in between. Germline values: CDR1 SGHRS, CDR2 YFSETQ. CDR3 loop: CASSEQGGFEAFF. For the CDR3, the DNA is TGCGCCAGCAGTGAGCAAGGCGGATTCGAAGCTTTCTTT.

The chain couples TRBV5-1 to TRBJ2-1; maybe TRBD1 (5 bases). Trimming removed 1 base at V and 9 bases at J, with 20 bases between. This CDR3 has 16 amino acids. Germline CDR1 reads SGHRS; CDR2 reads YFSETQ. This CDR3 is CASSLRPTDDIGEQFF. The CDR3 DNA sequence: TGCGCCAGCAGCTTGCGACCGACAGACGACATTGGTGAGCAGTTCTTC.

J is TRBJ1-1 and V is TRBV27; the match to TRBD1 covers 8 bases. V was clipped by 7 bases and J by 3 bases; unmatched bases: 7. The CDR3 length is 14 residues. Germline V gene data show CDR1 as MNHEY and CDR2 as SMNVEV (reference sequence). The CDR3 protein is CASTNRGWDTEAFF. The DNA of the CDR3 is TGTGCCAGCACTAACAGGGGGTGGGACACTGAAGCTTTCTTT.

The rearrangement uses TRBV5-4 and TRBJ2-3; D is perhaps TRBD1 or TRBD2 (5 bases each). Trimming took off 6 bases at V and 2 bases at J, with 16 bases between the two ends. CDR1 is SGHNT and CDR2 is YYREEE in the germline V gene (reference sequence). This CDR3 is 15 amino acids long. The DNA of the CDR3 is TGTGCCAGCACCCCTGGGACCGAGGCCACAGATACGCAGTATTTT. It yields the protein CASTPGTEATDTQYF.

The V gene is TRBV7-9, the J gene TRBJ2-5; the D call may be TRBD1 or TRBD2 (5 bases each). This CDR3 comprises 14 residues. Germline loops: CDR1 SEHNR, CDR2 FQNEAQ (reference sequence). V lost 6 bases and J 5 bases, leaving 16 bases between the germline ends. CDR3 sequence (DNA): TGTGCCAGCAGTCCCCCGCAGGGACGCGAGACCCAGTACTTC. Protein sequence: CASSPPQGRETQYF.

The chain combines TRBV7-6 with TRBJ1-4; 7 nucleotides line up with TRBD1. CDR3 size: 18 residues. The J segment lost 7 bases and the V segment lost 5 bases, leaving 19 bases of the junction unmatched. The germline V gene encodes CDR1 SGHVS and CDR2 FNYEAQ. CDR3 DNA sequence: TGTGCCAGCAGCATAATCGTAAGCACAGGGGAAGGTGGTGAAAAACTGTTTTTT. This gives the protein CASSIIVSTGEGGEKLFF. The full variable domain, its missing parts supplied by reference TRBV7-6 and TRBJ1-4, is GAGVSQSPRYKVTKRGQDVALRCDPISGHVSLYWYRQALGQGPEFLTYFNYEAQQDKSGLPNDRFSAERPEGSISTLTIQRTEQRDSAMYRCASSIIVSTGEGGEKLFFGSGTQLSVL.

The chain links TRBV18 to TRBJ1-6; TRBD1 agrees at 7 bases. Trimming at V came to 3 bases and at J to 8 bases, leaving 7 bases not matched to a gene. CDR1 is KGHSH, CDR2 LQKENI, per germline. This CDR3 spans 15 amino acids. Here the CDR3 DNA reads TGTGCCAGCTCACCGCCAGGGGGTGGGTATTCACCCCTCCACTTT. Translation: CASSPPGGGYSPLHF.

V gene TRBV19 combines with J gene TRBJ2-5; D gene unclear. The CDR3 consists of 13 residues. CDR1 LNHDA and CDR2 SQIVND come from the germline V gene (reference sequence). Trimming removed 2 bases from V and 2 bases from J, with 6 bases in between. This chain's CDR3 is CASSIQLQETQYF. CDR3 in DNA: TGTGCCAGTAGTATACAACTGCAAGAGACCCAGTACTTC.

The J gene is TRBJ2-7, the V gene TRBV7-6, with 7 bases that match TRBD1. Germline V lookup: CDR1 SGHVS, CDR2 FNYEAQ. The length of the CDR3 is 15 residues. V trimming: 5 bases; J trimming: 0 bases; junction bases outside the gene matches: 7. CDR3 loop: CASSLDRVPSYEQYF. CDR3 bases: TGTGCCAGCAGCCTTGACAGGGTGCCCTCCTACGAGCAGTACTTC.

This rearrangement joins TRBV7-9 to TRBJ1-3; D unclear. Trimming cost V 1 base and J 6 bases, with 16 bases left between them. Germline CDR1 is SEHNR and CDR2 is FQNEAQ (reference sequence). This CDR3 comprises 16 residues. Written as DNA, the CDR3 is TGTGCCAGCAGCTTAGTCACGGGTACGGTAGAAAACACCATATATTTT. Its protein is CASSLVTGTVENTIYF.